Sequencing of this T cell receptor beta chain was carried out in a study of shared clonotypes between healthy human individuals. This table comes from immunoSEQ multiplex PCR, and its TCRdb copy is limited to in-frame clones, with some not included. The sample records hundreds of thousands of clones, roughly 80% being singletons. Genomic DNA, for the unsorted samples, came from some 100 million PBMCs. Trimming left V 4 bases short and J 8 bases short, with 12 bases between. Germline V CDR1 and CDR2: LNHDA, SQIVND (reference sequence). CDR3 size: 13 residues. The chain combines TRBV19 with TRBJ2-1; D not resolved. The source material was PBMCs. The sequence was obtained from a woman in her 40s in good health. Some clones in this sample may be carry-over from other donors' samples. The CDR3 region is CASSNLPPDEQFF. DNA for the CDR3: TGTGCCAGTAGTAATCTACCTCCGGATGAGCAGTTCTTC.